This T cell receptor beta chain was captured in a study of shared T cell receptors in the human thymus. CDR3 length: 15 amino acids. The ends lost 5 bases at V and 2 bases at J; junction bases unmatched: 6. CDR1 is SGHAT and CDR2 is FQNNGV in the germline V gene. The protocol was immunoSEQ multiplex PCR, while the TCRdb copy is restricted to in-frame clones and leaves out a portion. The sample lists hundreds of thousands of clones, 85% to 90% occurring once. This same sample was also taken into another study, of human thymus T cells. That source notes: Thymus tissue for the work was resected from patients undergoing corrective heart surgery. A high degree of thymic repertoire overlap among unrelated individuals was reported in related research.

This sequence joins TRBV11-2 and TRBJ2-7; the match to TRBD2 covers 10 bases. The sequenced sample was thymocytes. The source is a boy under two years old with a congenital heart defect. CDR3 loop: CASSEGLAVTYEQYF. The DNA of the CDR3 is TGTGCCAGCAGCGAAGGACTAGCGGTAACCTACGAGCAGTACTTC.